This T cell receptor (beta chain) was profiled in a study of blood T cell repertoires in COVID-19 (dated by TCRdb to 2018 to 2021). Concerning the study at large: Collaborator samples came from the United States, Italy and Spain and covered acute and convalescent phases of COVID-19. The prospective study material was composed of cDNA or gDNA derived from T cells, B-cell-depleted T cells, or PBMCs. Subjects who had been exposed to COVID-19, were actively infected with it, or had recovered from it provided the deeply sampled blood TCRbeta repertoires that made up the dataset. The repertoires were released in a freely available public database intended as a resource for research on the immune response to SARS-CoV-2. Samples came from the ongoing ImmuneRACE study (first 160 participants) plus 1,254 subjects from 6 global collaborators. Sample metadata almost always included a de-identified subject ID, COVID-19 status, age in years and sex. Where HLA class I and class II types were available, the types were taken from metadata supplied by the sample provider, not from assay-based typing.

Paper-wide results and their limitations: How much clinical and demographic metadata was included differed by source and by participant, and the metadata was provided uncurated.

Each collaborating institution followed its own protocols to collect whole blood in K2EDTA tubes. For TCRbeta analysis, collaborators shipped samples as frozen whole blood, isolated PBMCs, or DNA extracted from either of those sample types. Comments on this clone: What antigen it recognizes has not been identified. No clone much larger than this one lies a single base away; base qualities are absent.

TCRbeta CDR3 regions were amplified from genomic DNA by means of the immunoSEQ Assay, a bias-controlled multiplex PCR. Turning to the authors' computational methods: The number of nucleated cells in each sample was estimated from the amplification of reference gene primers within the assay. Sequence reads were collapsed and filtered to measure the absolute abundance of every unique TCRbeta CDR3 rearrangement. For each sample, productive Simpson clonality was calculated by taking the square root of Simpson's diversity index across productive rearrangements. In its TCRdb copy, this immuneACCESS table keeps in-frame sequences only and misses some clones. Where compared with another copy, unresolved V genes explain less than half of these, and the others have no known cause. V, J and clone size reflect that table, while D and trimming were determined from the DNA. The sample includes tens of thousands of clones, with about 89% observed a single time. Of the sample, approximately 0.4% falls within the top ten clones.

V lost 3 bases and J lost 4 bases; the stretch between them is 19 bases long. From cysteine to phenylalanine, the CDR3 is 16 amino acids long. The retained sequence is limited to the CDR3, 48 bases, with the frame set at the first base. The germline V gene yields KGHSH for CDR1 and LQKENI for CDR2. This receptor chain uses TRBV18 and TRBJ2-7; the D gene is possibly TRBD1, with 6 bases matching. The sequencing sample was made of peripheral blood. The TCR was taken from a human donor in a cohort sampled during active COVID-19. The CDR3 has the sequence CASSPQYGTQDYEQYF. The nucleotide sequence is TGTGCCAGCTCACCGCAATACGGGACACAAGATTACGAGCAGTACTTC.